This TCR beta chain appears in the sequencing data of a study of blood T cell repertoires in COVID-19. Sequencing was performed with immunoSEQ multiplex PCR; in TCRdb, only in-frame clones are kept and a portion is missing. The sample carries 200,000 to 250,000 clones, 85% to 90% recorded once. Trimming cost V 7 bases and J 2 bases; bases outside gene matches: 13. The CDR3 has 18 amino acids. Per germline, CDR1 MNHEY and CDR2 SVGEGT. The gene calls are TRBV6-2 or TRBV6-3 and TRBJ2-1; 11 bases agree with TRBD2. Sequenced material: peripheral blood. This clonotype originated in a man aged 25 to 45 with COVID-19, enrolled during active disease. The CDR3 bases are TGTGCCAGCACCCCAACCCCAACTAGCGGGAGAACCTACAATGAGCAGTTCTTC. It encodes CASTPTPTSGRTYNEQFF.